A single sample gave rise to the 18 T cell receptor beta chains below, sequenced in a study of blood T cell repertoires in COVID-19. The protocol was immunoSEQ multiplex PCR, while the TCRdb copy is restricted to in-frame clones and leaves out a portion. The data show about 65,000 clones, approximately 93% seen once. Input material: peripheral blood. The receptors were sampled from a man in his 70s with active COVID-19.

The chain employs TRBV6-1 and TRBJ1-5; D uncertain. The CDR3 runs 16 residues. V dropped 1 base and J dropped 4 bases, with 14 bases sitting between them. Germline lookup yields CDR1 MNHNS and CDR2 SASEGT. The CDR3 loop is CASSEVHRIANQPQHF. CDR3 DNA: TGTGCCAGCAGTGAAGTTCACCGAATAGCAAATCAGCCCCAGCATTTT.

The chain's CDR3 is CASSLGPSSTDTQYF. Here the CDR3 DNA reads TGTGCCAGCAGCTTAGGACCTAGTTCTACAGATACGCAGTATTTT. V and J are TRBV7-2 and TRBJ2-3; no firm D call. Germline V gene data show CDR1 as SGHTA and CDR2 as FQGNSA. Trimming removed 1 base at V and 3 bases at J, with 11 bases between. CDR3 length equals 15 residues.

The chain has TRBV7-9 and TRBJ1-3; a possible D gene is TRBD1 (5 bases). V lost 9 bases, J lost 4 bases, and 13 bases lay in between. Germline CDR1 and CDR2: SEHNR and FQNEAQ (reference sequence). This CDR3 comprises 13 residues. The CDR3 region is CASGFGAGNTIYF. The CDR3 DNA reads TGTGCCAGTGGGTTTGGGGCCGGAAACACCATATATTTT.

The gene calls are TRBV19 and TRBJ1-5; D is perhaps TRBD1 (5 bases). The ends were cut back, 4 bases at V and 3 bases at J, with 19 bases in the middle. The CDR3 is 17 residues long. CDR1 is LNHDA and CDR2 is SQIVND in the germline V gene (reference sequence). The CDR3 nucleotides are TGTGCCAGTAGTAGCGGGGCGGGGGGAAGGTACAATCAGCCCCAGCATTTT. The encoded protein is CASSSGAGGRYNQPQHF. Together with reference TRBV19 and TRBJ1-5, the CDR3 gives the full variable domain: DGGITQSPKYLFRKEGQNVTLSCEQNLNHDAMYWYRQDPGQGLRLIYYSQIVNDFQKGDIAEGYSVSREKKESFPLTVTSAQKNPTAFYLCASSSGAGGRYNQPQHFGDGTRLSIL.

CDR3 protein: CASSLVGWTGVAGELFF. The DNA of the CDR3 is TGTGCCAGCAGCTTAGTAGGGTGGACAGGGGTTGCCGGGGAGCTGTTTTTT. The chain employs TRBV7-8 and TRBJ2-2; TRBD1 aligns across 9 bases. The CDR3 is 17 residues long. J lost 6 bases, V lost 1 base, and 9 bases had no gene match. Germline-derived CDR1 and CDR2 are SGHVS and FQNEAQ.

The chain combines TRBV18 with TRBJ2-1; D possibly corresponds to TRBD1 (6 bases). Trimming shortened V by 2 bases and J by 6 bases, and 8 bases separated the two germline ends. Germline V gene sequence: CDR1 KGHSH, CDR2 LQKENI. The CDR3 extends over 13 amino acids. In DNA, the CDR3 is TGTGCCAGCTCACCAACAGGGACCAATGAGCAGTTCTTC. It encodes CASSPTGTNEQFF.

J is TRBJ2-1 and V is TRBV7-6; 8 bases align to TRBD2. This CDR3 comprises 16 residues. Trimming cost V 0 bases and J 4 bases; bases outside gene matches: 5. Germline loops: CDR1 SGHVS, CDR2 FNYEAQ. The CDR3 reads CASSLAPGGQYNEQFF. In DNA form, the CDR3 reads TGTGCCAGCAGCTTAGCGCCGGGGGGGCAGTACAATGAGCAGTTCTTC.

The rearrangement links TRBV7-2 to TRBJ1-2, with 12 positions matching TRBD1. V shed 1 base, J shed 6 bases, and the junction held 6 bases outside the gene matches. CDR1 is SGHTA, CDR2 FQGNSA, per germline. The CDR3 is 16 amino acids. The CDR3 spells CASSLGSGQGADGYTF. CDR3 DNA: TGTGCCAGCAGCTTAGGGTCGGGACAGGGGGCCGATGGCTACACCTTC. Using reference TRBV7-2 and TRBJ1-2 for the parts outside the CDR3, the full variable domain is GAGVSQSPSNKVTEKGKDVELRCDPISGHTALYWYRQSLGQGLEFLIYFQGNSAPDKSGLPSDRFSAERTGGSVSTLTIQRTQQEDSAVYLCASSLGSGQGADGYTFGSGTRLTVV.

This chain links TRBV6-5 with TRBJ1-3, with D tentatively TRBD1 (6 bases). CDR3 length: 14 amino acids. Germline V CDR1 and CDR2: MNHEY, SVGAGI. Deletions cut 10 bases from V and 0 bases from J, with 13 bases between. CDR3 in DNA: TGTGCCACCTTGGGGGCGAGCTCTGGAAACACCATATATTTT. Translated, it gives CATLGASSGNTIYF.

In this sample, this clone turned up once. The chain recombines TRBV9 with TRBJ2-2; D not resolved. The CDR3 runs 13 residues. V dropped 2 bases and J dropped 6 bases, with 8 bases sitting between them. Germline V lookup: CDR1 SGDLS, CDR2 YYNGEE. CDR3 residues: CASSVMEPGELFF. DNA for the CDR3: TGTGCCAGCAGCGTTATGGAGCCCGGGGAGCTGTTTTTT.

The chain combines TRBV5-4 with TRBJ1-4; TRBD1 agrees at 7 bases. The CDR3 totals 15 residues. The V gene's germline CDR1 is SGHNT and CDR2 YYREEE (reference sequence). After removal of 4 bases from V and 5 bases from J, the junction contained 8 bases not matched to a gene. CDR3 nucleotides: TGTGCCAGCAGCCCCCGACAGGGCGAAAATGAAAAACTGTTTTTT. The encoded protein is CASSPRQGENEKLFF.

The chain is built from TRBV20-1 and TRBJ2-7, with D perhaps matching TRBD1 (5 bases). Germline V lookup: CDR1 DFQATT, CDR2 SNEGSKA (reference sequence). The CDR3 contains 11 residues. Deletions cut 6 bases from V and 3 bases from J, with 9 bases between. This chain's CDR3 is CSAQGGYEQYV. In DNA form, the CDR3 reads TGCAGTGCCCAGGGTGGCTACGAGCAGTACGTC.

This chain connects TRBV18 to TRBJ2-7; TRBD1 aligns across 10 bases. The junction had 4 bases not matched to a gene; V was cut back by 1 base and J by 4 bases. The length of the CDR3 is 15 residues. Per germline, CDR1 KGHSH and CDR2 LQKENI. Here the CDR3 DNA reads TGTGCCAGCTCACCACAGGGACAGGGGTCGTACGAGCAGTACTTC. Translated: CASSPQGQGSYEQYF.

The chain joins TRBV7-8 to TRBJ1-4; a weak D match, TRBD1 (6 bases). This CDR3 spans 17 amino acids. The V gene lost 2 bases and the J gene lost 8 bases, with 21 bases spanning the gap. CDR1 SGHVS and CDR2 FQNEAQ come from the germline V gene. CDR3 in DNA: TGTGCCAGCAGCTTATCCAGGGGCCAAGGTCACGAGGAAAAACTGTTTTTT. Residues: CASSLSRGQGHEEKLFF.

The chain links TRBV11-3 to TRBJ2-1, with 8 bases fitting TRBD2. CDR3 size: 16 residues. Germline-derived CDR1 and CDR2 are SGHNT and YENEEA. The V and J ends lost 5 bases and 4 bases, in that order; junction bases with no gene match: 10. The CDR3: CASSTGLAGTYNEQFF. In DNA, the CDR3 is TGTGCCAGCAGCACAGGACTAGCCGGGACATACAATGAGCAGTTCTTC.

This clone turned up a few times. The rearrangement joins TRBV5-5 to TRBJ1-5, with 8 bases that match TRBD1. Germline-derived CDR1 and CDR2 are SGHKS and YYEKEE (reference sequence). Trimming at V came to 4 bases and at J to 6 bases, leaving 9 bases not matched to a gene. The CDR3 contains 15 residues. CDR3 DNA sequence: TGTGCCAGCAGCACGACAGGGGCGGTGGGTCAGCCCCAGCATTTT. Translating gives CASSTTGAVGQPQHF.

The gene calls are TRBV10-3 and TRBJ2-7; TRBD1 agrees at 8 bases. The CDR3 has 13 residues. After removal of 11 bases from V and 5 bases from J, the junction contained 11 bases not matched to a gene. Per the germline V gene, CDR1 is ENHRY and CDR2 is SYGVKD. For the CDR3, the DNA is TGTGCCTCCACAGGACCCAGGGGGCACGAGCAGTACTTC. Amino acids: CASTGPRGHEQYF.

The chain links TRBV27 to TRBJ1-1, with D unclear. Trimming removed 6 bases at V and 1 base at J, with 12 bases between. CDR3 length: 14 amino acids. Germline V gene lookup returns CDR1 MNHEY and CDR2 SMNVEV (reference sequence). The CDR3 loop is CASSPRSSNTEAFF. The DNA for the CDR3 is TGTGCCAGCAGCCCCCGTTCCTCGAACACTGAAGCTTTCTTT.